The 18 T cell receptor beta chains reported below all come from one sample, sequenced in a study of T cells in Graves' hyperthyroidism and ophthalmopathy. RNA transcripts served as the template for amplifying TCR beta CDR3 regions. Researchers ran a first-round RT-PCR on the TCR CDR3 using the HTBI primer set. TCRdb reprocessed the multiplex PCR reads via MiXCR and lists one record per CDR3 protein. The repertoire includes 300,000 to 350,000 distinct CDR3 sequences, roughly 18% of them detected once, and 15% sits in the top ten. Specimen: blood. Receptors were obtained from a woman between 40 and 55 years old with Graves' ophthalmopathy.

In its sample, this clonotype was seen many times. The CDR3 sequence is CASSLASRGAGAYEQYF. The CDR3 nucleotides read TGTGCCAGCAGCTTAGCTTCGCGGGGCGCCGGGGCCTACGAGCAGTACTTC. The rearrangement links TRBV7-2 to TRBJ2-7, with D possibly being TRBD2 (6 bases). Germline CDR1 is SGHTA and CDR2 is FQGNSA. The V end was cut by 0 bases, the J end by 2 bases, with 17 bases between. CDR3 length: 17 residues.

This clonotype came up many times. The chain combines TRBV12-3 or TRBV12-4 with TRBJ1-3; D unclear. The CDR3 runs to 16 residues. V dropped 3 bases and J dropped 0 bases, with 12 bases sitting between them. The CDR3 loop reads CASSFSGRNSGNTIYF. The CDR3 nucleotides are TGTGCCAGCAGTTTCTCAGGCAGAAACTCTGGAAACACCATATATTTT.

The V gene is TRBV6-5, the J gene TRBJ1-2, with D possibly being TRBD1 (6 bases). The germline CDR1 and CDR2 sequences are MNHEY and SVGAGI. The CDR3 sequence is 14 residues long. Trimming left V 4 bases short and J 8 bases short, with 17 bases between. The DNA of the CDR3 is TGTGCCAGCAGTTCATATGACAGGTCGACCGGCTACACCTTC. Translated, it gives CASSSYDRSTGYTF.

This clonotype was counted ten times or more. A much larger clonotype is one base distant, so this may be a read error. The chain carries TRBV6-1 and TRBJ1-2; the match to TRBD1 covers 9 bases. The length of the CDR3 is 12 residues. Germline values: CDR1 MNHNS, CDR2 SASEGT. CDR3 sequence: CASRRDRDGCTF. The CDR3 region has the DNA TGTGCCAGCAGGAGGGACAGGGACGGCTGCACCTTC.

The chain carries TRBV6-1 and TRBJ1-5; D may be TRBD1 (5 bases). Germline CDR1 is MNHNS and CDR2 is SASEGT. The CDR3 contains 15 residues. Trimming pared 6 bases from V and 4 bases from J, leaving 16 bases between. CDR3 in amino acids: CASRGAGQQNQPQHF. The CDR3 bases are TGTGCCAGCAGGGGAGCGGGGCAGCAGAATCAGCCCCAGCATTTT.

In this sample, this clonotype turned up many times. The rearrangement links TRBV2 to TRBJ2-7, with 14 bases aligning to TRBD2. The CDR3 spans 15 residues. J gave up 4 bases and V 6 bases, and 5 bases lay outside the gene matches. Germline lookup yields CDR1 SNHLY and CDR2 FYNNEI. CDR3 in DNA: TGTGCCAGCAGCAGACTAGCGGGAGGGCATTACGAGCAGTACTTC. Translated, it gives CASSRLAGGHYEQYF. The full variable domain, rest sourced from reference TRBV2 and TRBJ2-7, is EPEVTQTPSHQVTQMGQEVILRCVPISNHLYFYWYRQILGQKVEFLVSFYNNEISEKSEIFDDQFSVERPDGSNFTLKIRSTKLEDSAMYFCASSRLAGGHYEQYFGPGTRLTVT.

The V call is TRBV28, the J call TRBJ2-7, with 8 bases aligning to TRBD2. The length of the CDR3 is 14 residues. V shed 0 bases, J shed 6 bases, and the junction held 4 bases outside the gene matches. CDR1 is MDHEN, CDR2 SYDVKM, per germline. The CDR3 nucleotides are TGTGCCAGCAGTTTATGGCCTAGCGGGCCCGAGCAGTACTTC. Its protein is CASSLWPSGPEQYF. Together with reference TRBV28 and TRBJ2-7, the CDR3 gives the full variable domain: DVKVTQSSRYLVKRTGEKVFLECVQDMDHENMFWYRQDPGLGLRLIYFSYDVKMKEKGDIPEGYSVSREKKERFSLILESASTNQTSMYLCASSLWPSGPEQYFGPGTRLTVT.

At least ten counts were recorded for this clonotype. The gene calls are TRBV6-1 and TRBJ1-6; weak D call: TRBD1 (5 bases). Germline loops: CDR1 MNHNS, CDR2 SASEGT. There are 13 residues in the CDR3. V was pared by 6 bases and J by 7 bases, with 10 bases between. The CDR3 reads CASSAGANSPLHF. CDR3 nucleotide sequence: TGTGCCAGCAGCGCCGGGGCAAATTCACCCCTCCACTTT.

This clonotype showed up many times. The CDR3 DNA is TGTGCCAGCAGAACGGACATCCGAGGCAATCAGCCCCAGCATTTT. This gives the protein CASRTDIRGNQPQHF. The chain joins TRBV28 to TRBJ1-5; tentatively, D is TRBD1 (5 bases). Germline V CDR1 and CDR2: MDHEN, SYDVKM. This CDR3 contains 15 residues. V was pared by 6 bases and J by 2 bases, with 14 bases between.

CDR3 DNA: TGTGCCAGCAGCCTCGTTCCGGGCCTCACCACCCAAGGGGACACCGGGGAGCTGTTTTTT. As protein: CASSLVPGLTTQGDTGELFF. The V call is TRBV3-1, the J call TRBJ2-2; possibly TRBD1 for D (5 bases). The CDR3 sequence is 20 residues long. Germline V gene data show CDR1 as LGHDT and CDR2 as YNNKEL (reference sequence). The V end was cut by 4 bases, the J end by 3 bases, with 27 bases between. Complete variable domain (other parts from reference TRBV3-1 and TRBJ2-2): DTAVSQTPKYLVTQMGNDKSIKCEQNLGHDTMYWYKQDSKKFLKIMFSYNNKELIINETVPNRFSPKSPDKAHLNLHINSLELGDSAVYFCASSLVPGLTTQGDTGELFFGEGSRLTVL.

At least ten counts were recorded for this clonotype. This chain links TRBV5-1 with TRBJ2-7; tentative D call: TRBD2 (6 bases). V was cut by 2 bases and J by 3 bases, with 9 bases left in between. Germline V gives CDR1 SGHRS, CDR2 YFSETQ. The CDR3 extends over 13 amino acids. The CDR3 protein is CASSLADYYEQYF. The CDR3 coding sequence is TGCGCCAGCAGCTTAGCGGACTACTACGAGCAGTACTTC.

The sample holds many counts of this clonotype. The chain joins TRBV12-3 or TRBV12-4 to TRBJ2-7; D perhaps matches TRBD2 (6 bases). Between the trimmed V and J ends, which lost 6 bases and 2 bases, there was a span of 11 bases. The CDR3 runs to 13 residues. DNA of the CDR3: TGTGCCAGCAGCTTGGGACTCACCTACGAGCAGTACTTC. It translates to CASSLGLTYEQYF.

This clonotype was picked up many times. The chain couples TRBV6-5 to TRBJ1-2; D ambiguous. The CDR3 sequence is 12 residues long. The germline V gene has CDR1 MNHEY and CDR2 SVGAGI. V lost 8 bases, J lost 1 base, and 8 bases lay in between. CDR3 residues: CASLGFNYGYTF. Here the CDR3 DNA reads TGTGCCAGCTTAGGTTTTAACTATGGCTACACCTTC.

This clonotype was counted many times. V usage is TRBV12-3 or TRBV12-4 and J usage is TRBJ1-5; TRBD1 matches 7 bases. This CDR3 is 16 amino acids long. V shed 6 bases and J 3 bases; nucleotides not matched to a gene: 11. CDR3 loop: CASSRTRGGFNQPQHF. In DNA form, the CDR3 reads TGTGCCAGCAGCCGTACCAGGGGGGGTTTCAATCAGCCCCAGCATTTT.

This clonotype occurred many times. V is TRBV28 and J is TRBJ1-1, with TRBD1 matching 8 bases. The ends lost 3 bases at V and 1 base at J; junction bases unmatched: 4. The CDR3 consists of 15 residues. Germline assignment: CDR1 MDHEN and CDR2 SYDVKM. CDR3: CASSFSGGGNTEAFF. The CDR3 bases are TGTGCCAGCAGTTTTTCAGGGGGCGGGAACACTGAAGCTTTCTTT.

The genes are TRBV28 and TRBJ2-5, with D perhaps assigned TRBD1 or TRBD2 (5 bases each). Per the germline V gene, CDR1 is MDHEN and CDR2 is SYDVKM. V lost 6 bases, J lost 1 base, and 15 bases lay in between. The CDR3 extends over 15 amino acids. The CDR3 DNA follows: TGTGCCAGCAGCCCTCCGGGACGCAGCCAAGAGACCCAGTACTTC. It is translated as CASSPPGRSQETQYF.

This clonotype was observed at least ten times. V usage is TRBV6-1 and J usage is TRBJ2-1; D ambiguous. V was clipped by 2 bases and J by 13 bases, with 9 bases between them. Germline V CDR1 and CDR2: MNHNS, SASEGT. The CDR3 contains 11 residues. The CDR3 here is CASSEPLRQFF. CDR3 nucleotide sequence: TGTGCCAGCAGTGAACCCCTACGACAGTTCTTC.

This clonotype was seen a few times. The chain couples TRBV7-9 to TRBJ2-7; D remains ambiguous. Germline CDR1 and CDR2: SEHNR and FQNEAQ (reference sequence). CDR3 length: 13 amino acids. Trimming took 0 bases from V and 7 from J, leaving 10 bases between them. CDR3 coding DNA: TGTGCCAGCAGCTTAGCCGGAGAAAGGGAGCAGTACTTC. Its translation: CASSLAGEREQYF.